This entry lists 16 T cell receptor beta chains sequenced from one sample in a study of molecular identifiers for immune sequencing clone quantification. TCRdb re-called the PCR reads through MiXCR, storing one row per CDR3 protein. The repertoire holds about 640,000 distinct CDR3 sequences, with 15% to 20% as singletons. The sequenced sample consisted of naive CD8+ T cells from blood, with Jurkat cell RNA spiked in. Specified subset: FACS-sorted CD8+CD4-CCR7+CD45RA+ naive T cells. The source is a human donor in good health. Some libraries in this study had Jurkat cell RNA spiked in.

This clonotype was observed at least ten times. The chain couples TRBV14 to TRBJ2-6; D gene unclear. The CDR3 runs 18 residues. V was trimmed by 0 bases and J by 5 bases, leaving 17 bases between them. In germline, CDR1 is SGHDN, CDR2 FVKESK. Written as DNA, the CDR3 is TGTGCCAGCAGCCAAGATTTGTCCGCGACTCCATGGGCCAACGTCCTGACTTTC. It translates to CASSQDLSATPWANVLTF. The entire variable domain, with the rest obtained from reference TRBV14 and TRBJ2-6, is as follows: EAGVTQFPSHSVIEKGQTVTLRCDPISGHDNLYWYRRVMGKEIKFLLHFVKESKQDESGMPNNRFLAERTGGTYSTLKVQPAELEDSGVYFCASSQDLSATPWANVLTFGAGSRLTVL.

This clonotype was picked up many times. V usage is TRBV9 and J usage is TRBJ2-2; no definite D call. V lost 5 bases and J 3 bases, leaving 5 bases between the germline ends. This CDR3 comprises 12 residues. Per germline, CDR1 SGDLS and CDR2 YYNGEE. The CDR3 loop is CASRKDTGELFF. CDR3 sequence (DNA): TGTGCCAGCAGGAAGGACACCGGGGAGCTGTTTTTT.

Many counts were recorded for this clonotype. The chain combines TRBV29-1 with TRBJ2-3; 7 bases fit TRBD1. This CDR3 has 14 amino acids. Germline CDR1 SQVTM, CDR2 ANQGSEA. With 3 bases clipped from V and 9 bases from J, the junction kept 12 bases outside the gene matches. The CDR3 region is CSVEWGTAETTQYF. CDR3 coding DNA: TGCAGCGTTGAGTGGGGGACAGCCGAAACAACGCAGTATTTT.

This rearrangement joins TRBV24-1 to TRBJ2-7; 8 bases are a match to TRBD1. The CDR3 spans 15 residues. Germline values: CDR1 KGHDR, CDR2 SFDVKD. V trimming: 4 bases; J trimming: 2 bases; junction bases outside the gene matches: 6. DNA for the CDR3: TGTGCCACCAGTGAGACCGGGACAGGACCCTACGAGCAGTACTTC. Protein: CATSETGTGPYEQYF.

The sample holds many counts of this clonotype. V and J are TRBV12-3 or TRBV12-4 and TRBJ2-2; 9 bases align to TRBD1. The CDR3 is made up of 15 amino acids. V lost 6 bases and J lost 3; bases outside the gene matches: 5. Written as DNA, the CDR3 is TGTGCCAGCAGCCCCCGGGACAGGGACACCGGGGAGCTGTTTTTT. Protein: CASSPRDRDTGELFF.

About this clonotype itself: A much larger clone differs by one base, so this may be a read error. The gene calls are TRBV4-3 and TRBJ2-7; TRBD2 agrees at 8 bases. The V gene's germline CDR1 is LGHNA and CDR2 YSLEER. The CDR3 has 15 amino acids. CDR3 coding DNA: TGCGCCGGCAGCCAAGGCGGCGGGAGGTACTACGAGCAGTACTTC. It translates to CAGSQGGGRYYEQYF.

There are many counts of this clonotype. The chain's CDR3 is CASSLSPGQGRYEQYF. For the CDR3, the DNA is TGTGCCAGCAGCTTAAGCCCGGGACAGGGAAGATACGAGCAGTACTTC. This rearrangement joins TRBV7-6 to TRBJ2-7, with TRBD1 identical over 9 bases. V lost 2 bases to trimming and J lost 4 bases; unmatched junction nucleotides: 9. CDR3 length: 16 amino acids. Germline CDR1 is SGHVS and CDR2 is FNYEAQ.

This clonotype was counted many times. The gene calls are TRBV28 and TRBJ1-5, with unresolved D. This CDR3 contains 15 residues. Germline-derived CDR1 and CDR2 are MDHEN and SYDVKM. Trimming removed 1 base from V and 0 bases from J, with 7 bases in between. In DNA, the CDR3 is TGTGCCAGCAGTTTATACATACTTAGCAATCAGCCCCAGCATTTT. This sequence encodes CASSLYILSNQPQHF.

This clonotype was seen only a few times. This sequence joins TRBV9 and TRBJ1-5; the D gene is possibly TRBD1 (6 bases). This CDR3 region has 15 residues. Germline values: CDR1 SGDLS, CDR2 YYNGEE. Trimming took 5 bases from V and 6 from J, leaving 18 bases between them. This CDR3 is CASSPSGVSTQPQHF. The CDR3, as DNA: TGTGCCAGCAGTCCTTCAGGGGTCTCCACTCAGCCCCAGCATTTT. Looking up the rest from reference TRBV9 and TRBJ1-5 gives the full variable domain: DSGVTQTPKHLITATGQRVTLRCSPRSGDLSVYWYQQSLDQGLQFLIQYYNGEERAKGNILERFSAQQFPDLHSELNLSSLELGDSALYFCASSPSGVSTQPQHFGDGTRLSIL.

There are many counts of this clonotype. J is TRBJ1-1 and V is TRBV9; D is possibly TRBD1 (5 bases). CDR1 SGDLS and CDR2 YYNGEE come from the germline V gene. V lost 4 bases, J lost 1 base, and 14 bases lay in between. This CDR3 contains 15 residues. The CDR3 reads CASSPQLGENTEAFF. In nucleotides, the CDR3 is TGTGCCAGCAGCCCCCAGTTGGGGGAGAACACTGAAGCTTTCTTT.

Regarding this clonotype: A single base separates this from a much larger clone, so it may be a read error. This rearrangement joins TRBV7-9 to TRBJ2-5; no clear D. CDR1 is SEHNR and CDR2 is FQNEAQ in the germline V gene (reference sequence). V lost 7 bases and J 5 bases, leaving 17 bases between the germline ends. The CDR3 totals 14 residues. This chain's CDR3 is CASNLRPCQETQYF. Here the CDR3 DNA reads TGTGCCAGCAACCTTCGACCCTGTCAGGAGACCCAGTACTTC. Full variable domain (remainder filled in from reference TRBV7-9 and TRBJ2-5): DTGVSQNPRHKITKRGQNVTFRCDPISEHNRLYWYRQTLGQGPEFLTYFQNEAQLEKSRLLSDRFSAERPKGSFSTLEIQRTEQGDSAMYLCASNLRPCQETQYFGPGTRLLVL.

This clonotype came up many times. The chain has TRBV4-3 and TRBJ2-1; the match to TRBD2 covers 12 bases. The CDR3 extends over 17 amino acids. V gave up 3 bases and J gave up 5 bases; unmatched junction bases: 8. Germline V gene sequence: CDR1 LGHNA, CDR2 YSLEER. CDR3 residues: CASSHLGLAGRDNEQFF. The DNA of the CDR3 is TGCGCCAGCAGCCACTTAGGACTAGCGGGGCGGGACAATGAGCAGTTCTTC.

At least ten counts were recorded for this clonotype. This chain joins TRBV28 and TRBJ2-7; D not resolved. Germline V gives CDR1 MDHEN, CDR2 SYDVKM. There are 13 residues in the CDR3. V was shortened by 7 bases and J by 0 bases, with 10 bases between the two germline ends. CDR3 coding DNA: TGTGCCAGCACCCTGGGCAGCTCCTACGAGCAGTACTTC. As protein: CASTLGSSYEQYF.

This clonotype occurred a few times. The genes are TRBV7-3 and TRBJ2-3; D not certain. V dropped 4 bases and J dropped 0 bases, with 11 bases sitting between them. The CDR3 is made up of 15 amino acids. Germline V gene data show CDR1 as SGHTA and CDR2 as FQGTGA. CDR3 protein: CASSSHDGSTDTQYF. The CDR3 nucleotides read TGTGCCAGCAGCTCCCACGACGGGAGCACAGATACGCAGTATTTT.

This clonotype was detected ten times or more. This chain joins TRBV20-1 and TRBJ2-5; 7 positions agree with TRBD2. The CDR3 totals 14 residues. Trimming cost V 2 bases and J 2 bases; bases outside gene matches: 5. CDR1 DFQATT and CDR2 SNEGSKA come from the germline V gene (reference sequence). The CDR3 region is CSARRLAEQETQYF. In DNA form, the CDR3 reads TGCAGTGCTAGAAGGCTAGCGGAACAAGAGACCCAGTACTTC.

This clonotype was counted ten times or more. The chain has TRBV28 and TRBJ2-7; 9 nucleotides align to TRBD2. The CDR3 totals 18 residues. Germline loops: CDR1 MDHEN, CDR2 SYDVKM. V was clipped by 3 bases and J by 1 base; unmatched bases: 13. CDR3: CASSFLRLAELLSYEQYF. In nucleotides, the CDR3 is TGTGCCAGCAGTTTCTTGCGACTAGCGGAGCTACTGTCCTACGAGCAGTACTTC.